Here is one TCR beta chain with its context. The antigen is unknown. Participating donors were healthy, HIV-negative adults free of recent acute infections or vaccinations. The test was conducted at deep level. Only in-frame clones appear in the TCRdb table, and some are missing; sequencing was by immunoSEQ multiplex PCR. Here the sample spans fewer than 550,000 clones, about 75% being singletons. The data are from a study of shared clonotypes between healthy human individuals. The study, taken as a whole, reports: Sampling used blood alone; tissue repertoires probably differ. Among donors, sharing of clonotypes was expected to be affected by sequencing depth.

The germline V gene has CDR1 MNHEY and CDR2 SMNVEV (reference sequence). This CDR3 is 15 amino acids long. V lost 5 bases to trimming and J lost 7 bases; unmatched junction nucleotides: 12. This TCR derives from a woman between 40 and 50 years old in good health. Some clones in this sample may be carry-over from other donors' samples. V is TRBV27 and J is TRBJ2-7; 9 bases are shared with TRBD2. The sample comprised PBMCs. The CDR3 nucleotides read TGTGCCAGCAGTCCCCAGGCGGGAGGGCCTGGGGAGCAGTACTTC. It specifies CASSPQAGGPGEQYF.